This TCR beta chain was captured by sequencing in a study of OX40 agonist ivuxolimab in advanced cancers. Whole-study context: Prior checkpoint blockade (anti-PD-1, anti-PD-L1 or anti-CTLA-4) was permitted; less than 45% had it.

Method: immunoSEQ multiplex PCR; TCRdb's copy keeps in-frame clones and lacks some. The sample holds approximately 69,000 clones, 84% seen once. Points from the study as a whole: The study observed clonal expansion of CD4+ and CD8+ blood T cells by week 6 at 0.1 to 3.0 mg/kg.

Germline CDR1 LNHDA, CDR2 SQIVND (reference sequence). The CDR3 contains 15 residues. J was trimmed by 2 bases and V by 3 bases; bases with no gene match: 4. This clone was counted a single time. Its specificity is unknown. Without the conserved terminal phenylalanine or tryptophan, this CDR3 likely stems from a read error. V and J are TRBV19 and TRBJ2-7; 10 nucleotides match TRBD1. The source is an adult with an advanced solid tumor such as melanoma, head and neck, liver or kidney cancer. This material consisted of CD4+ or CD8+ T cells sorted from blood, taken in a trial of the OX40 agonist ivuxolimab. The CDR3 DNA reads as TGTGCCAGTAGTATTGGGACAGGGGCCCCCTACGAGCAGTACCTC. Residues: CASSIGTGAPYEQYL.